The 15 T cell receptor beta chains listed next were all sequenced from one sample in a study of blood T cell repertoires in COVID-19. Produced via immunoSEQ multiplex PCR; TCRdb's table is partial and in-frame only. The sample lists over 110,000 clones, approximately 89% occurring once. Sequencing was carried out using peripheral blood. The receptors shown here come from a human donor in a cohort sampled during active COVID-19.

This clone was recorded only once. The chain recombines TRBV12-3 or TRBV12-4 with TRBJ2-3; D is unclear. With 10 bases removed from V and 1 base from J, the gap between germline ends came to 12 bases. The CDR3 covers 13 residues. The CDR3 coding sequence is TGTGCCATAGTTCGGAGCGGCACAGATACGCAGTATTTT. Translated: CAIVRSGTDTQYF.

The chain is built from TRBV2 and TRBJ2-6, with TRBD2 matching over 13 bases. This CDR3 has 17 residues. Trimming at V came to 7 bases and at J to 4 bases, leaving 7 bases not matched to a gene. Germline CDR1 is SNHLY and CDR2 is FYNNEI. This chain's CDR3 is CASKLAGGHQGANVLTF. CDR3 sequence (DNA): TGTGCCAGCAAACTAGCGGGGGGGCACCAAGGGGCCAACGTCCTGACTTTC.

The V and J genes are TRBV6-6 and TRBJ1-6; D is possibly TRBD1 (6 bases). V dropped 5 bases and J dropped 3 bases, with 14 bases sitting between them. CDR1 and CDR2 from the germline V gene are MNHNY and SVGAGI (reference sequence). The CDR3 has 16 amino acids. CDR3 in DNA: TGTGCCAGCAGTCTCAAGGGGGATGGCTATAATTCACCCCTCCACTTT. Amino acids: CASSLKGDGYNSPLHF.

V and J are TRBV5-1 and TRBJ2-7, with 9 bases that match TRBD1. Trimming cost V 4 bases and J 2 bases; bases outside gene matches: 10. The germline V gene has CDR1 SGHRS and CDR2 YFSETQ. The CDR3 loop spans 16 amino acids. CDR3 sequence (DNA): TGCGCCAGCAGCCACCCTCGACAGGGGGACACCTACGAGCAGTACTTC. Protein sequence: CASSHPRQGDTYEQYF.

This rearrangement joins TRBV2 to TRBJ2-2; 8 bases map to TRBD1. The CDR3 has 15 residues. Per the germline V gene, CDR1 is SNHLY and CDR2 is FYNNEI. V gave up 8 bases and J gave up 1 base; unmatched junction bases: 6. CDR3 nucleotide sequence: TGTGCCAGCGGGGGCGGGACAGGGAACACCGGGGAGCTGTTTTTT. The encoded protein is CASGGGTGNTGELFF.

The chain combines TRBV6-5 with TRBJ2-1; D is perhaps TRBD2 (5 bases). Trimming removed 8 bases at V and 8 bases at J, with 13 bases between. This CDR3 comprises 12 residues. Germline V gene sequence: CDR1 MNHEY, CDR2 SVGAGI. The CDR3 loop reads CASGLRSDEQFF. The CDR3 DNA sequence: TGTGCCAGCGGACTTCGGTCGGATGAGCAGTTCTTC.

The chain carries TRBV7-2 and TRBJ2-7; 9 bases match TRBD1. The trim removed 1 base at V and 0 bases at J, leaving 7 bases unmatched. Germline loops: CDR1 SGHTA, CDR2 FQGNSA. CDR3 length: 17 residues. For the CDR3, the DNA is TGTGCCAGCAGCTTAGGAAGGGGGACAGGGAACTCCTACGAGCAGTACTTC. Protein: CASSLGRGTGNSYEQYF. Variable domain in full (rest from reference TRBV7-2 and TRBJ2-7): GAGVSQSPSNKVTEKGKDVELRCDPISGHTALYWYRQSLGQGLEFLIYFQGNSAPDKSGLPSDRFSAERTGGSVSTLTIQRTQQEDSAVYLCASSLGRGTGNSYEQYFGPGTRLTVT.

The gene calls are TRBV7-2 and TRBJ1-6, with D possibly TRBD1 on 6 matching bases. CDR3 size: 16 residues. The germline V gene has CDR1 SGHTA and CDR2 FQGNSA. Trimming shortened V by 5 bases and J by 13 bases, and 24 bases separated the two germline ends. The CDR3 is CASSPLTGAGIHPLHF. The DNA for the CDR3 is TGTGCCAGCAGCCCGTTGACAGGAGCAGGAATTCACCCCCTCCACTTT. The complete variable domain, with remaining parts taken from reference TRBV7-2 and TRBJ1-6, reads GAGVSQSPSNKVTEKGKDVELRCDPISGHTALYWYRQSLGQGLEFLIYFQGNSAPDKSGLPSDRFSAERTGGSVSTLTIQRTQQEDSAVYLCASSPLTGAGIHPLHFGNGTRLTVT.

Only a few counts were recorded for this clone. The chain uses TRBV7-9 and TRBJ1-2; D unclear. The CDR3 spans 15 residues. In germline, CDR1 is SEHNR, CDR2 FQNEAQ (reference sequence). V was cut by 0 bases and J by 3 bases, with 11 bases left in between. The CDR3 DNA is TGTGCCAGCAGCTTAGCGTCCCCAGGTGACTATGGCTACACCTTC. Its protein product is CASSLASPGDYGYTF.

The genes are TRBV11-2 and TRBJ1-1; D gene uncertain. The V gene lost 3 bases and the J gene lost 1 base, with 6 bases spanning the gap. CDR3 length: 13 amino acids. Germline CDR1 is SGHAT and CDR2 is FQNNGV. The CDR3 DNA reads as TGTGCCAGCAGCTTTTCCCGGAACACTGAAGCTTTCTTT. Translation: CASSFSRNTEAFF.

This chain connects TRBV4-2 to TRBJ1-2; D might be TRBD1 (5 bases). Germline lookup yields CDR1 LGHNA and CDR2 YNFKEQ. This CDR3 region has 16 residues. V was trimmed by 0 bases and J by 6 bases, leaving 17 bases between them. The CDR3 DNA reads as TGTGCCAGCAGCCAAGAGACCAGCAGGAGCAGGGATGGCTACACCTTC. Its translation: CASSQETSRSRDGYTF.

This rearrangement joins TRBV6-6 to TRBJ1-5; D is uncertain. The CDR3 extends over 14 amino acids. Trimming took 2 bases from V and 0 from J, leaving 5 bases between them. From germline, CDR1 is MNHNY and CDR2 SVGAGI (reference sequence). CDR3 coding DNA: TGTGCCAGCAGTTACGGAGGTAGCAATCAGCCCCAGCATTTT. Translated: CASSYGGSNQPQHF.

This rearrangement joins TRBV7-5 to TRBJ2-5; the DNA was not used to check the table's D call, TRBD2. TRBV7-5 is tagged as a pseudogene. The CDR3 length is 16 residues. The CDR3 bases are TGTGCCAGTATAAGAACCGGGTTTAGGTACCAAGAGACCCAGTACTTC. Protein sequence: CASIRTGFRYQETQYF.

The rearrangement uses TRBV5-1 and TRBJ2-5; 11 nucleotides line up with TRBD2. Trimming cost V 5 bases and J 5 bases; bases outside gene matches: 8. The CDR3 is made up of 15 amino acids. CDR1 is SGHRS, CDR2 YFSETQ, per germline. CDR3 sequence: CASSVLAGVLETQYF. DNA for the CDR3: TGCGCCAGCAGTGTACTAGCGGGGGTCCTGGAGACCCAGTACTTC.

This clone appeared once. The chain employs TRBV7-2 and TRBJ2-3; 7 positions agree with TRBD2. This CDR3 has 15 residues. V lost 2 bases and J lost 1; bases outside the gene matches: 3. CDR1 is SGHTA, CDR2 FQGNSA, per germline. CDR3 sequence (DNA): TGTGCCAGCAGCTTAATGGGGGGGGGCACAGATACGCAGTATTTT. It encodes CASSLMGGGTDTQYF.